This T cell receptor (beta chain) was sequenced for a study of T cells in Graves' hyperthyroidism and ophthalmopathy. Findings of the study overall: Among clonotypes expanded in thyroid above 0.001, most were also found in blood.

The CDR3 runs to 17 residues. Germline loops: CDR1 SGHDN, CDR2 FVKESK. Trimming left V 7 bases short and J 1 base short, with 20 bases between. Amplification targeted TCR beta CDR3 regions from RNA transcripts. HTBI primers drove first-round RT-PCR of the TCR CDR3. TCRdb itself ran the multiplex PCR reads through MiXCR, one entry per CDR3 protein. The profile shows 500,000 to 600,000 distinct CDR3 sequences, over 45% of them singletons. This clonotype was recorded many times. No antigen is known for it. It was uncontrolled infection, other autoimmune disease, pregnancy or lactation that excluded patients.

Source material: peripheral blood or thyroid tissue (not recorded which). J is TRBJ1-5 and V is TRBV14; D unclear. The receptor comes from an adult woman with Graves' disease, either hyperthyroidism or ophthalmopathy (not recorded which). The CDR3 nucleotides are TGTGCCAGCACGCGTACGACCCCGGCGACGAGCAATCAGCCCCAGCATTTT. Its protein product is CASTRTTPATSNQPQHF. The full variable domain, rest sourced from reference TRBV14 and TRBJ1-5, is EAGVTQFPSHSVIEKGQTVTLRCDPISGHDNLYWYRRVMGKEIKFLLHFVKESKQDESGMPNNRFLAERTGGTYSTLKVQPAELEDSGVYFCASTRTTPATSNQPQHFGDGTRLSIL.